The present T cell receptor beta chain was sequenced within a study of early stage breast cancer tumors. The data were produced by immunoSEQ multiplex PCR, yet TCRdb's version contains in-frame clones alone and is incomplete. Altogether roughly 49,000 clones are present, roughly 78% being singletons, with the ten largest covering around 3.4%. Regarding the study as a whole: Tumors had approximately 2.4-fold higher T cell density than normal breast.

Concerning this clone: Antigen: not known.

CDR1 MGHRA and CDR2 YSYEKL come from the germline V gene. V dropped 1 base and J dropped 2 bases, with 12 bases sitting between them. The CDR3 contains 16 residues. The receptor was derived from a person between 35 and 49 years old with breast cancer. The material sequenced was blood. The genes are TRBV4-1 and TRBJ2-1, with D unresolved. The CDR3, as DNA: TGCGCCAGCAGCCAAGTAGATTTAATCACCTACAATGAGCAGTTCTTC. Amino acid sequence: CASSQVDLITYNEQFF.